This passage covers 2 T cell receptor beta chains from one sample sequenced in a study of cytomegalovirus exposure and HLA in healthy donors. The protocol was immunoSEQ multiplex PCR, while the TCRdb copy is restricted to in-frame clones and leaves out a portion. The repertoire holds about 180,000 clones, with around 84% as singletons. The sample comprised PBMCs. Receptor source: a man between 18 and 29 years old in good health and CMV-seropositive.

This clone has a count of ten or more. The CDR3: CASSDNRLAGVISYEQYF. The CDR3 nucleotides are TGTGCCAGCAGTGATAATCGACTAGCGGGAGTAATTTCGTACGAGCAGTACTTC. V gene TRBV6-1 combines with J gene TRBJ2-7, with 12 bases that match TRBD2. CDR3 size: 18 residues. Trimming removed 3 bases from V and 4 bases from J; junction bases left unmatched: 13. Germline loops: CDR1 MNHNS, CDR2 SASEGT.

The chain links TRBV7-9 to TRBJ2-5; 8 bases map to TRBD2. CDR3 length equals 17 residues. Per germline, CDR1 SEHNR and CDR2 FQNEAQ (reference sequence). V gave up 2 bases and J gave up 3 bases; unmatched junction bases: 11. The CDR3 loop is CASSLSRSGRGEETQYF. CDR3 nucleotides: TGTGCCAGCAGCTTAAGCCGGAGCGGGAGAGGGGAAGAGACCCAGTACTTC. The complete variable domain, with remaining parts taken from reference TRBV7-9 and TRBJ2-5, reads DTGVSQNPRHKITKRGQNVTFRCDPISEHNRLYWYRQTLGQGPEFLTYFQNEAQLEKSRLLSDRFSAERPKGSFSTLEIQRTEQGDSAMYLCASSLSRSGRGEETQYFGPGTRLLVL.